Shown below are 15 T cell receptor beta chains from a single sample sequenced in a study of cytotoxic CD8 clonotypes in ibrutinib-treated CLL. Generated by immunoSEQ multiplex PCR, the TCRdb table keeps only in-frame clones and is missing some. The sample records around 14,000 clones, 50% to 55% being singletons. Sequencing used PBMCs, obtained at an approximately 26-month disease-progression time point, from a patient treated with ibrutinib. The receptors here all came from a human donor with chronic lymphocytic leukemia.

The genes are TRBV4-2 and TRBJ2-1; the match to TRBD1 covers 8 bases. This CDR3 comprises 17 residues. CDR1 and CDR2 from the germline V gene are LGHNA and YNFKEQ. Trimming cost V 2 bases and J 2 bases; bases outside gene matches: 8. The CDR3 sequence: CASSQHPGTGTYNEQFF. The DNA of the CDR3 is TGTGCCAGCAGCCAACACCCCGGGACAGGCACCTACAATGAGCAGTTCTTC.

This chain links TRBV27 with TRBJ2-7, with 9 bases that match TRBD1. This CDR3 contains 15 residues. Germline V gene lookup returns CDR1 MNHEY and CDR2 SMNVEV (reference sequence). V lost 2 bases to trimming and J lost 2 bases; unmatched junction nucleotides: 4. CDR3 nucleotide sequence: TGTGCCAGCAGTTTAGGACAGGGGCAAGCCTACGAGCAGTACTTC. Its translation is CASSLGQGQAYEQYF.

The chain joins TRBV29-1 to TRBJ2-2; unclear D gene. V gave up 6 bases and J gave up 6 bases, with 8 bases separating them. The CDR3 is 11 residues long. Germline V gives CDR1 SQVTM, CDR2 ANQGSEA. For the CDR3, the DNA is TGCAGCGTCTGGTGGGCCGGGGAGCTGTTTTTT. Translating gives CSVWWAGELFF.

The V call is TRBV6-5, the J call TRBJ2-7; no clear D. Trimming shortened V by 7 bases and J by 1 base, and 8 bases separated the two germline ends. The CDR3 has 12 amino acids. The germline CDR1 and CDR2 sequences are MNHEY and SVGAGI. The CDR3 nucleotides are TGTGCCAGCATTTCCCGATCCTACGAGCAGTACTTC. It codes for CASISRSYEQYF.

The table lists this clone with a count of one. The rearrangement links TRBV6-6 to TRBJ2-7; 7 positions agree with TRBD1. V lost 0 bases, J lost 5 bases, and 7 bases stayed unmatched. The CDR3 contains 15 residues. Germline V lookup: CDR1 MNHNY, CDR2 SVGAGI (reference sequence). Written as DNA, the CDR3 is TGTGCCAGCAGTTACTCGCCGCAAACAGGGGACGAGCAGTACTTC. It specifies CASSYSPQTGDEQYF.

This clone was seen a handful of times. V usage is TRBV10-3 and J usage is TRBJ1-2; D call uncertain. V was cut by 0 bases and J by 8 bases, with 13 bases left in between. Germline CDR1 is ENHRY and CDR2 is SYGVKD. The CDR3 spans 14 residues. The CDR3 is CAISESLAASGYTF. The CDR3 DNA sequence: TGTGCCATCAGTGAGTCCCTGGCAGCCTCGGGCTACACCTTC.

V gene TRBV7-9 combines with J gene TRBJ1-6, with 11 positions matching TRBD1. This CDR3 region has 13 residues. The germline V gene has CDR1 SEHNR and CDR2 FQNEAQ (reference sequence). V lost 11 bases and J lost 9; bases outside the gene matches: 6. CDR3 nucleotide sequence: TGTGCCGAGGGACAGGGGGAAGGTTCACCCCTCCACTTT. This encodes CAEGQGEGSPLHF.

Within the sample, this clone is medium-sized (0.01 to 0.1%). The gene calls are TRBV27 and TRBJ2-7; D tentatively reads TRBD1 or TRBD2 (5 bases each). This CDR3 contains 15 residues. Germline CDR1 MNHEY, CDR2 SMNVEV (reference sequence). Trimming left V 5 bases short and J 2 bases short, with 16 bases between. CDR3 sequence: CASSPITGTAYEQYF. The CDR3 coding sequence is TGTGCCAGCAGTCCCATTACCGGGACGGCCTACGAGCAGTACTTC.

The chain couples TRBV27 to TRBJ2-3, with 9 bases lining up with TRBD1. This CDR3 contains 17 residues. J lost 2 bases, V lost 5 bases, and 11 bases had no gene match. CDR1 and CDR2 (germline): MNHEY, SMNVEV (reference sequence). Here the CDR3 DNA reads TGTGCCAGCAGTCAACTGGATACAGGGGGCCCCACAGATACGCAGTATTTT. This gives the protein CASSQLDTGGPTDTQYF.

This clone showed up just a few times. The V call is TRBV18, the J call TRBJ2-7; D is unresolved. Germline CDR1 KGHSH, CDR2 LQKENI. The CDR3 covers 14 residues. V lost 6 bases and J lost 2, with 14 bases in between. CDR3 residues: CASSPGQQAYEQYF. Written as DNA, the CDR3 is TGTGCCAGCTCCCCCGGGCAGCAAGCCTACGAGCAGTACTTC.

The chain is built from TRBV9 and TRBJ2-5, with TRBD2 identical over 11 bases. Germline lookup yields CDR1 SGDLS and CDR2 YYNGEE. Trimming removed 3 bases from V and 2 bases from J; junction bases left unmatched: 6. This CDR3 has 16 residues. The CDR3 region is CASSGRLAGTQETQYF. In DNA form, the CDR3 reads TGTGCCAGCAGCGGCAGACTAGCGGGAACTCAAGAGACCCAGTACTTC.

The chain has TRBV25-1 and TRBJ2-5, with unresolved D. Germline values: CDR1 MGHDK, CDR2 SYGVNS. CDR3 length: 12 residues. The ends were cut back, 7 bases at V and 0 bases at J, with 6 bases in the middle. The CDR3 sequence is CASNMYQETQYF. The CDR3 DNA reads TGTGCCAGCAACATGTACCAAGAGACCCAGTACTTC. Together with reference TRBV25-1 and TRBJ2-5, the CDR3 gives the full variable domain: EADIYQTPRYLVIGTGKKITLECSQTMGHDKMYWYQQDPGMELHLIHYSYGVNSTEKGDLSSESTVSRIRTEHFPLTLESARPSHTSQYLCASNMYQETQYFGPGTRLLVL.

V gene TRBV19 combines with J gene TRBJ1-1; 11 bases are shared with TRBD1. Germline V CDR1 and CDR2: LNHDA, SQIVND (reference sequence). Trimming removed 7 bases from V and 5 bases from J; junction bases left unmatched: 18. This CDR3 has 18 residues. In DNA, the CDR3 is TGTGCCAGTAAACGAGGTGGTTGGGACAGGGGGTTTAATACTGAAGCTTTCTTT. It is translated as CASKRGGWDRGFNTEAFF.

The V gene is TRBV2, the J gene TRBJ2-7; 8 nucleotides match TRBD1. Germline CDR1 reads SNHLY; CDR2 reads FYNNEI. The trim removed 7 bases at V and 7 bases at J, leaving 12 bases unmatched. There are 14 residues in the CDR3. The CDR3 loop is CASKTGTGSPEQYF. DNA for the CDR3: TGTGCCAGCAAGACCGGGACAGGTTCACCAGAGCAGTACTTC.

This clone appeared once. The V gene is TRBV9, the J gene TRBJ2-1, with D unresolved. CDR1 SGDLS and CDR2 YYNGEE come from the germline V gene. CDR3 length: 14 amino acids. V shed 3 bases and J shed 6 bases, with 13 bases lying between them. CDR3 loop: CASSGGSVGNEQFF. DNA for the CDR3: TGTGCCAGCAGCGGAGGTAGTGTCGGCAATGAGCAGTTCTTC.